Following are 3 T cell receptor beta chains from one sample sequenced in a study of cytomegalovirus exposure and HLA in healthy donors. Primers included in the PCR were 60 Vbeta and 13 Jbeta primers. Using immunoSEQ multiplex PCR, the repertoire was profiled, and TCRdb retains in-frame clones only, with some absent. The sample contains under 110,000 clones, 60% to 75% of which appear only once. Material: PBMCs. Receptor source: a male donor in good health and CMV-seropositive.

The V call is TRBV9, the J call TRBJ2-5; 8 bases align to TRBD2. This CDR3 is built from 15 residues. V shed 3 bases and J 2 bases; nucleotides not matched to a gene: 6. Per the germline V gene, CDR1 is SGDLS and CDR2 is YYNGEE. The CDR3, as DNA: TGTGCCAGCAGCGGTGGGGCGGGGGGACAAGAGACCCAGTACTTC. This encodes CASSGGAGGQETQYF.

The chain is built from TRBV14 and TRBJ1-1; 7 nucleotides line up with TRBD1. The CDR3 totals 17 residues. CDR1 and CDR2 (germline): SGHDN, FVKESK. Trimming took 2 bases from V and 5 from J; bases not matched to a gene: 14. The CDR3 loop is CASSQRRQFGTVTEAFF. The CDR3 DNA reads as TGTGCCAGCAGCCAACGTCGGCAGTTTGGGACAGTAACTGAAGCTTTCTTT.

The chain combines TRBV4-3 with TRBJ1-1; D remains ambiguous. There are 17 residues in the CDR3. Germline CDR1 LGHNA, CDR2 YSLEER. V dropped 4 bases and J dropped 1 base, with 19 bases sitting between them. CDR3: CASSPTLTRGTNTEAFF. CDR3 bases: TGCGCCAGCAGCCCCACCCTGACGCGGGGTACGAACACTGAAGCTTTCTTT.